The rows below give T cell receptor beta chains drawn from one sample of a study of technical replicates of blood from a handful of donors. Assay used: immunoSEQ multiplex PCR; TCRdb lists only in-frame clones, some missing. Here the sample spans around 74,000 clones, just over 85% being singletons. Sequencing input: PBMCs. The receptor set was obtained from a human donor in good health. Some clones in this sample may be carry-over from other donors' samples. CDR3s include the opening cysteine and the closing phenylalanine or tryptophan. Each record gives: D gene, clone size, J gene, V gene, CDR3 DNA, CDR3 protein. A D gene is named only where the DNA matches it firmly. Clone size, where shown, is once, few, many, or a class for clones that have expanded.

TRBD1,-,TRBJ2-1,TRBV4-2,TGTGCCAGCAGCCAAATCACAGGGGACCATGAGCAGTTCTTC,CASSQITGDHEQFF
-,-,TRBJ1-1,TRBV7-9,TGTGCCAGCAGCTTAGATCTTGTGAACACTGAAGCTTTCTTT,CASSLDLVNTEAFF
-,-,TRBJ1-2,TRBV6-5,TGTGCCAGCAGTTACTCGTTCAGGGACTATGGCTACACCTTC,CASSYSFRDYGYTF
TRBD1,-,TRBJ1-1,TRBV19,TGTGCCAGTAGTGATAGGGACAGGGGGAACACTGAAGCTTTCTTT,CASSDRDRGNTEAFF
TRBD2,-,TRBJ2-5,TRBV19,TGTGCCACCCGGGAAAGGGCTAGCGGTACTAGGACCCAGTACTTC,CATRERASGTRTQYF
TRBD1,-,TRBJ1-2,TRBV7-3,TGTGCCAGCAGCCCCGGGACAGCATATGGCTACACCTTC,CASSPGTAYGYTF
-,once,TRBJ2-2,TRBV4-3,TGCGCCAGCAGCCACGGTGGGGCACGGCGGAACACCGGGGAGCTGTTTTTT,CASSHGGARRNTGELFF
TRBD2,-,TRBJ2-7,TRBV6-1,TGTGCCAGCAGGGGAGGGATTCACGAGCAGTACTTC,CASRGGIHEQYF
TRBD2,-,TRBJ2-7,TRBV5-6,TGTGCCAGCAGCTTTGGTAGCGGGACCTACGAGCAGTACTTC,CASSFGSGTYEQYF
TRBD1,-,TRBJ2-7,TRBV18,TGTGCCAGCTCAAAGACTGACAGGGTTCACGAGAACCCCTACGAGCAGTACTTC,CASSKTDRVHENPYEQYF
-,-,TRBJ2-7,TRBV5-5,TGTGCCAGCAGCCCAGGGGCTTTTGAGCAGTACTTC,CASSPGAFEQYF
-,-,TRBJ2-3,TRBV11-3,TGTGCCAGCAGCTTAGGAGGTTGGGGCAGAAGCACAGATACGCAGTATTTT,CASSLGGWGRSTDTQYF
TRBD2,-,TRBJ2-3,TRBV7-9,TGTGCCAGCAGCTTACTAGCGGGGGTGAGTGGAGATACGCAGTATTTT,CASSLLAGVSGDTQYF
TRBD1,-,TRBJ1-2,TRBV9,TGTGCCAGCAGCGGGAGGACAGGGGGCACGTATGGCTACACCTTC,CASSGRTGGTYGYTF
-,-,TRBJ2-1,TRBV10-3,TGTGCCATCAGTGAGTCGACGGGGTCCTCCTACAATGAGCAGTTCTTC,CAISESTGSSYNEQFF
TRBD2,-,TRBJ2-1,TRBV6-4,TGTGCCAGCAGTGACTCTGCCGGGGGGGGCCGTGAGCAGTTCTTC,CASSDSAGGGREQFF
-,once,TRBJ2-2,TRBV7-3,TGTGCCAGCAGCGCAAATGGGCCCGGGAGAACGAACACCGGGGAGCTGTTTTTT,CASSANGPGRTNTGELFF
TRBD2,few,TRBJ2-1,TRBV29-1,TGCAGCGTTGACGTCGGGCTAGCGGCCGGAGATGAGCAGTTCTTC,CSVDVGLAAGDEQFF
-,few,TRBJ2-7,TRBV30,TGTGCCTGTGGTCAGGGGTACGAGCAGTACTTC,CACGQGYEQYF
-,-,TRBJ1-2,TRBV28,TGTGCCACCAGTTGGGGAGGGAGCTATGGCTACACCTTC,CATSWGGSYGYTF
-,-,TRBJ1-4,TRBV5-5,TGTGCCAGCAGCTGGGGCCTGGGGGCAGGAGAAAAACTGTTTTTT,CASSWGLGAGEKLFF
-,-,TRBJ1-5,TRBV7-2,TGTGCCAGCAGCTTAGGGGGAACCGGGGGCAATCAGCCCCAGCATTTT,CASSLGGTGGNQPQHF
-,-,TRBJ2-7,TRBV11-2,TGTGCCAGCAGCTCGAGTGGAGCGACCCACGAGCAGTACTTC,CASSSSGATHEQYF
-,-,TRBJ1-2,TRBV30,TGTGCCTGGGCCTTCGGGGAAGGTTTGGGTGGCTACACCTTC,CAWAFGEGLGGYTF
-,-,TRBJ2-7,TRBV7-7,TGTGCCAGCAGCCCCGACGGAGGCTACGAGCAGTACTTC,CASSPDGGYEQYF
-,-,TRBJ2-5,TRBV7-2,TGTGCCAGCAGCCTTGGCGGGCAAGAGACCCAGTACTTC,CASSLGGQETQYF
-,-,TRBJ1-5,TRBV15,TGTGCCACCAGCAGAGTAATCGGCACAGGAAGATTAGTGCAGCCCCAGCATTTT,CATSRVIGTGRLVQPQHF
TRBD1,-,TRBJ2-7,TRBV27,TGTGCCAGTGTATGGGACAGGGCGTACTTC,CASVWDRAYF
TRBD1,-,TRBJ1-1,TRBV19,TGTGCCAGTAGCCCCCGGGACAGGGTTCACACTGAAGCTTTCTTT,CASSPRDRVHTEAFF
-,-,TRBJ2-7,TRBV6-5,TGTGCCAGCAGTTACTCGGTACAGATATACGAGCAGTACTTC,CASSYSVQIYEQYF
TRBD2,few,TRBJ2-1,TRBV6-4,TGTGCCAGCGCTCCACTAGCGCAGGGCAATGAGCAGTTCTTC,CASAPLAQGNEQFF
TRBD1,-,TRBJ1-6,TRBV7-9,TGTGCCAGCAGCCCCGACAGGGCGGGTTCACCCCTCCACTTT,CASSPDRAGSPLHF
-,-,TRBJ1-3,TRBV6-5,TGTGCCAGCAGTTACTCTGGCGGGGGGTCTGGAAACACCATATATTTT,CASSYSGGGSGNTIYF
TRBD1,-,TRBJ1-1,TRBV9,TGTGCCAGCAGCGGATCTCAGGGGGCAGAGAGGACTGAAGCTTTCTTT,CASSGSQGAERTEAFF
TRBD1,-,TRBJ2-5,TRBV4-3,TGCGCCAGCAGCCATGGGACAGGGACCTACGAAGAGACCCAGTACTTC,CASSHGTGTYEETQYF
-,few,TRBJ2-7,TRBV4-3,TGCGCCAGCAGCCAAGAACGGACCCTCGGCGGGGCCGAGCAGTACTTC,CASSQERTLGGAEQYF
TRBD1,-,TRBJ1-4,TRBV6-5,TGTGCCAGCAGTTACTCTGGGACAGGGACGGGTGAAAAACTGTTTTTT,CASSYSGTGTGEKLFF
-,-,TRBJ2-5,TRBV7-9,TGTGCCAGCAGCTACAGAGAAGAGACCCAGTACTTC,CASSYREETQYF
-,-,TRBJ2-1,TRBV2,TGTGCCAGCAGTGAACCCGGCCAGGGTCTTCGATCCGAGCAGTTCTTC,CASSEPGQGLRSEQFF
-,-,TRBJ2-3,TRBV7-3,TGTGCCAGCAGCCTACAGGGAAGCACAGATACGCAGTATTTT,CASSLQGSTDTQYF
-,once,TRBJ1-3,TRBV5-4,TGTGCCAGCAGCTTGGGACAGCACTCTGGAAACACCATATATTTT,CASSLGQHSGNTIYF
-,-,TRBJ2-1,TRBV14,TGTGCCAGCAGCCAGGCTGGGACTGGAGGAGCACAGTTCTTC,CASSQAGTGGAQFF